This T cell receptor (beta chain) appears in the sequencing data of a study of identical twins. Findings and limits, study-wide: The study found that models underestimated out-of-frame TCR alpha sharing in monozygotic twins. Conclusions were drawn cross-sectionally by statistical analysis, without following the same donors. Some out-of-frame alpha sequences were shared by twins, and these showed excess low generation probability. Out-of-frame beta sequences exhibited a weaker degree of excess twin sharing.

TCRdb reanalysed the 5' RACE reads using MiXCR and keeps one entry per CDR3 protein. This sample has 550,000 to 800,000 distinct CDR3 sequences; under 8.5% occur once, and the top ten carry less than 2%. CDR3 length: 16 amino acids. V shed 2 bases and J shed 4 bases, with 15 bases lying between them. Germline lookup yields CDR1 MNHEY and CDR2 SVGAGI. Ten or more counts support this clonotype. No antigen is known for it. These data were likewise used in another study, on yellow fever vaccine responses in identical twins.

Sample: PBMCs. V gene TRBV6-5 combines with J gene TRBJ2-1; D possibly matches TRBD1 or TRBD2 (5 bases each). The clonotype was recovered from a woman aged 18 to 35 in good health. DNA for the CDR3: TGTGCCAGCAGTTACCGGATAGGTGGGGGTTACAATGAGCAGTTCTTC. It specifies CASSYRIGGGYNEQFF.